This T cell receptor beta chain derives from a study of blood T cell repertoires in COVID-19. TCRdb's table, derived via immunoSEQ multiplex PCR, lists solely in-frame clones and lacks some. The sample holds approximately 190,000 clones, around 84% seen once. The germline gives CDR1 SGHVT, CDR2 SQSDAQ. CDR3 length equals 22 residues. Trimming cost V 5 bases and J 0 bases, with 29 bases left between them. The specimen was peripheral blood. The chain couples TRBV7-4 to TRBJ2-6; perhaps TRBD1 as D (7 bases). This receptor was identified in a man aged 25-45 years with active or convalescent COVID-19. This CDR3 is CASSRTFGGRYRGRSGANVLTF. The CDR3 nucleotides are TGTGCCAGCAGCCGAACTTTTGGGGGGAGATACAGGGGCCGCTCTGGGGCCAACGTCCTGACTTTC.